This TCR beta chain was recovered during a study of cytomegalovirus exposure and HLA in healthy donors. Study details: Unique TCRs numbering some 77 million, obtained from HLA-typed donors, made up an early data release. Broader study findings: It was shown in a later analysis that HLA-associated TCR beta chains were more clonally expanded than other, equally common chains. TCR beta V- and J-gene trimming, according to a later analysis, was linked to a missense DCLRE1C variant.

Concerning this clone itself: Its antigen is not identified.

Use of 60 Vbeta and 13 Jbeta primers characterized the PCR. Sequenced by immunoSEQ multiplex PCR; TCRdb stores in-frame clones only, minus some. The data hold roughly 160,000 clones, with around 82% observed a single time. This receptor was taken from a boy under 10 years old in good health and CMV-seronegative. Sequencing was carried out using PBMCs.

DNA for the CDR3: TGTGCCAGCAGTTTCTCACAATCGAACACTGAAGCTTTCTTT. Translated: CASSFSQSNTEAFF. The rearrangement uses TRBV27 and TRBJ1-1; D gene uncertain. The germline V gene has CDR1 MNHEY and CDR2 SMNVEV (reference sequence). The germline V and J ends were trimmed by 3 bases and 1 base, with 9 bases remaining between them. CDR3 length: 14 residues.